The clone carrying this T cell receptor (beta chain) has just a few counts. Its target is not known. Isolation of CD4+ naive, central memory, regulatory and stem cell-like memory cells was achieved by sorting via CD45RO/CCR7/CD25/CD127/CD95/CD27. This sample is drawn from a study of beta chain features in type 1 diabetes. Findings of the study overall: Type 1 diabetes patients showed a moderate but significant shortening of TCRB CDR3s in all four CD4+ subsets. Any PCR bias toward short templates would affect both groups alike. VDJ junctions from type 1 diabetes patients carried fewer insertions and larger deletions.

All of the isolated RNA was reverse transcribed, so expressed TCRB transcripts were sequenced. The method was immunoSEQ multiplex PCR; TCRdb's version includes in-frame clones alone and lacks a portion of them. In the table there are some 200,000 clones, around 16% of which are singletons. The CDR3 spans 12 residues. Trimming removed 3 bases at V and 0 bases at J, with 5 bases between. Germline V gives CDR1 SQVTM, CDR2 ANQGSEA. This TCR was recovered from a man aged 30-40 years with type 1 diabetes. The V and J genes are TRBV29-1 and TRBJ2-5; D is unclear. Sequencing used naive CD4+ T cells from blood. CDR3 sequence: CSVELYQETQYF. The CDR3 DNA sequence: TGCAGCGTTGAGCTGTACCAAGAGACCCAGTACTTC. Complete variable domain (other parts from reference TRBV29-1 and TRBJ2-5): SAVISQKPSRDICQRGTSLTIQCQVDSQVTMMFWYRQQPGQSLTLIATANQGSEATYESGFVIDKFPISRPNLTFSTLTVSNMSPEDSSIYLCSVELYQETQYFGPGTRLLVL.